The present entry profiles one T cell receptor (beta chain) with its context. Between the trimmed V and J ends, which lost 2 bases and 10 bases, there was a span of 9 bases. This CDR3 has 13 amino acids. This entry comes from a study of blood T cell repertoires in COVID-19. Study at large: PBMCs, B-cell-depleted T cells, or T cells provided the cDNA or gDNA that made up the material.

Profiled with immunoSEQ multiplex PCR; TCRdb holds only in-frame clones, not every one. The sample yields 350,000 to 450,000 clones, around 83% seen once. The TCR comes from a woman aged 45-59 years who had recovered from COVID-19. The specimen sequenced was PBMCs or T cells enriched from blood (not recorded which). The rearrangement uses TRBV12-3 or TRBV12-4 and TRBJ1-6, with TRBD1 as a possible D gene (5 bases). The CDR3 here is CASSLQQESPLHF. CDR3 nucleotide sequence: TGTGCCAGCAGTTTACAACAGGAATCACCCCTCCACTTT.